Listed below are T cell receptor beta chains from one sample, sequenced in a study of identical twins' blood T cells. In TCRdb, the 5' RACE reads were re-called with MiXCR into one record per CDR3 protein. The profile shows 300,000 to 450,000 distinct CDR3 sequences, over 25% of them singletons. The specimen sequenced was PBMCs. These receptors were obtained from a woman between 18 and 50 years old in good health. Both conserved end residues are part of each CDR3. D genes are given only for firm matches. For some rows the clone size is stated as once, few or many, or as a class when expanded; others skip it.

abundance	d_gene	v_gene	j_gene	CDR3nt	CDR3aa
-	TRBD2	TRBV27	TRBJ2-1	TGTGCCAGCAGACTTGGACTAGCGCCATACAATGAGCAGTTCTTC	CASRLGLAPYNEQFF
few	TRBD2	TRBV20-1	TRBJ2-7	TGCAGTGCTCTGTCGGGACTAGCGGGATCATGTTACTTC	CSALSGLAGSCYF
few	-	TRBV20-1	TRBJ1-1	TGCAGTGCTGGGACTTATATGGGCGCTGAAGCTTTCTTT	CSAGTYMGAEAFF
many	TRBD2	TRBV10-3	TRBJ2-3	TGTGCCAGCACCGGGACTAGCGGGAGCACAGATACGCAGTATTTT	CASTGTSGSTDTQYF
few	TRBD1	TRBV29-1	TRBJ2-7	TGCAGCGCCGGACAGGGCTACGAGCAGTACTTC	CSAGQGYEQYF
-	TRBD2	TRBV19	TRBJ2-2	TGTGCCAGTAGTAGATACGTAGCGGGGTCCACCGGGGAGCTGTTTTTT	CASSRYVAGSTGELFF
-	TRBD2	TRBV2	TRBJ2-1	TGTGCCAGCAGCGCACCGGGACTAGCGCAAAATGAGCAGTTCTTC	CASSAPGLAQNEQFF
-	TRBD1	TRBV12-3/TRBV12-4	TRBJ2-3	TGTGCCAGCAGAGGGACAGCCACAGATACGCAGTATTTT	CASRGTATDTQYF
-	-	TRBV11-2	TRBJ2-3	TGTGCCAGCAGCTTAGACCCGCAGAGCACAGATACGCAGTATTTT	CASSLDPQSTDTQYF
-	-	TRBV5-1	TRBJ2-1	TGCGCCAGCAGCTTGGACCGGAGTATTTACAATGAGCAGTTCTTC	CASSLDRSIYNEQFF
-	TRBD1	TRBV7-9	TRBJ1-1	TGTGCCAGCAGCATTACTCCGGGACAGGGGACTGAAGCTTTCTTT	CASSITPGQGTEAFF
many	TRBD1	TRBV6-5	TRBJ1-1	TGTGCCAGCAGTTTACAGGGGCGGGGCACTGAAGCTTTCTTT	CASSLQGRGTEAFF
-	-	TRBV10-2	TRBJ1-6	TGCGCCAGCAGTGTCTCCCCAAAAGGGCCATCGAGCTCCTATAATTCACCCCTCCACTTT	CASSVSPKGPSSSYNSPLHF
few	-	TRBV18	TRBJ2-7	TGTGCCAGCTCACCGGGGACGGATTCCTACGAGCAGTACTTC	CASSPGTDSYEQYF
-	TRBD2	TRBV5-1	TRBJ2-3	TGCGCCACCGGAAGCGGGAGATCAGATACGCAGTATTTT	CATGSGRSDTQYF
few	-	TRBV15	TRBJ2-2	TGTGCCACCAGATATTACACCGGGGAGCTGTTTTTT	CATRYYTGELFF
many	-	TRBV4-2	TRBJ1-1	TGTGCCAGCAGCCAAGATAAAACAGGCCGAGGCACTGAAGCTTTCTTT	CASSQDKTGRGTEAFF
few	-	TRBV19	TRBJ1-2	TGTGCCAGTAGCCTTCTAGGCAGGAAGGCTGAAGGCTACACCTTC	CASSLLGRKAEGYTF
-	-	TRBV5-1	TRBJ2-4	TGCGCCAGCAGCTTGGAGGGATCTAGGGGAAACATTCAGTACTTC	CASSLEGSRGNIQYF
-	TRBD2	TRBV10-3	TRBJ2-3	TGTGCCATCAATCAACAGAGGGGTCTAGCGGGAGTCCCAGATACGCAGTATTTT	CAINQQRGLAGVPDTQYF
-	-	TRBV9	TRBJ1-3	TGTGCCAGCGGCGTATCGCGGGACACCATATATTTT	CASGVSRDTIYF
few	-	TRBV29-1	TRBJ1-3	TGCAGCGTTGATCCACGAGGGACTGGAAACACCATATATTTT	CSVDPRGTGNTIYF
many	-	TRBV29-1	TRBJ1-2	TGCAGCGTTGGGGGTACGACCTTC	CSVGGTTF
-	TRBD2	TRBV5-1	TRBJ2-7	TGCGCCAGCAGCTTATTAGCGGGGGGGTCCTCCTACGAGCAGTACTTC	CASSLLAGGSSYEQYF
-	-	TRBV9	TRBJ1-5	TGTGCCAGCAGCACCTCCCCCAATCGGCCCCAGCATTTT	CASSTSPNRPQHF
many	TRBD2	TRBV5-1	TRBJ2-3	TGCGCCAGCAGCATGGGACTAGCGGATAGCACAGATACGCAGTATTTT	CASSMGLADSTDTQYF
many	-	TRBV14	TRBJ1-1	TGTGCCAGCAGCCAAGGCTCACGGGCGATTCGAGGGGCTTTCTTT	CASSQGSRAIRGAFF
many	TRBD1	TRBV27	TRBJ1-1	TGTGCCAGCTCCGACAGGGGTCCCTACTCCACTGAAGCTTTCTTT	CASSDRGPYSTEAFF
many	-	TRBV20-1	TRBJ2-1	TGCAGTGCTTTGGGGGGAGGCGACAATGAGCAGTTCTTC	CSALGGGDNEQFF
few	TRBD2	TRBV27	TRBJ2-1	TGTGCCAGCAGTCCGGGACTAGCGGGAGACCCTTACAATGAGCAGTTCTTC	CASSPGLAGDPYNEQFF
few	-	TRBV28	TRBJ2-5	TGTGCCAGCAGTGCGGGGTTCGAAGAGACCCAGTACTTC	CASSAGFEETQYF
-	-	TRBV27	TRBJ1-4	TGTGCCACGCGATACAATGAAAAACTGTTTTTT	CATRYNEKLFF
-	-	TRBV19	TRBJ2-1	TGTGCCAGTAGTATCCCCTTATACTCCTACAATGAGCAGTTCTTC	CASSIPLYSYNEQFF
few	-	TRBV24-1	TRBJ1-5	TGTGCCAGGGAGAGGGGCCCAGGATTCAATCAGCCCCAGCATTTT	CARERGPGFNQPQHF
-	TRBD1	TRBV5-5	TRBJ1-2	TGTGCCAGCAGCTGGGGGACAGGGGATCACTATGGCTACACCTTC	CASSWGTGDHYGYTF
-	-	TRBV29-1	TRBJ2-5	TGCAGCGTTGAGGAAGGGTCTACGACCCAGTACTTC	CSVEEGSTTQYF
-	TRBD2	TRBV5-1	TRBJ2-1	TGCGCCAGCAGCGGTAGCGGGAGGGCCGTAAATCACAATGAGCAGTTCTTC	CASSGSGRAVNHNEQFF
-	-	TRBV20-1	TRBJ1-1	TGCAGTGCTAGAGGCTGGGACACTGAAGCTTTCTTT	CSARGWDTEAFF
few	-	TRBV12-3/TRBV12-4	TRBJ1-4	TGTGCCAGCATCACCCCCGGGGGGTCTAATGAAAAACTGTTTTTT	CASITPGGSNEKLFF
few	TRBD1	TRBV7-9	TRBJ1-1	TGTGCCAGCAGCTGGCCCGCGACAGGGAGTGCTTTCTTT	CASSWPATGSAFF
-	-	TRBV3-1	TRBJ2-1	TGTGCCAGCAGCCAAGGGGGGGGGCTAGAGTACAATGAGCAGTTCTTC	CASSQGGGLEYNEQFF
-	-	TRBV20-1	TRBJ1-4	TGCAGTGCGCCAATCCGGGGGGGCAGAAATGAAAAACTGTTTTTT	CSAPIRGGRNEKLFF
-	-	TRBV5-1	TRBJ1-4	TGCGCCAGCAGCTGGGAAACTGCTAATGAAAAACTGTTTTTT	CASSWETANEKLFF
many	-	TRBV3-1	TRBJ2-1	TGTGCCAGCAGGCTAAACAATGAGCAGTTCTTC	CASRLNNEQFF
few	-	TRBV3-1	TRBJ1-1	TGTGCCAGCAGCAGCGGGACATTCTTT	CASSSGTFF
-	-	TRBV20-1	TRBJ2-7	TGCAGTGCTACTCAATTGGGTGAGCAGTACTTC	CSATQLGEQYF
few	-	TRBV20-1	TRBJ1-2	TGCAGTGCTACGGGGGACGACAGGTACTTCACCTACACCTTC	CSATGDDRYFTYTF
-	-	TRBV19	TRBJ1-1	TGTGCCAGTAGTATAGATCGCTACATGAACACTGAAGTTTTCTTT	CASSIDRYMNTEVFF
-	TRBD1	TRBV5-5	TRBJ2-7	TGTGCCAGCAGCTTACAGGGGTCACTCTACGAGCAGTACTTC	CASSLQGSLYEQYF
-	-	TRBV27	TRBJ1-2	TGTGCCAGCAGTTTAAAGGGGCTTGGCTACACCTTC	CASSLKGLGYTF
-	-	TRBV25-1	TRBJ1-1	TGTGCCAGCAGTCCCTCCGACCGTGGGATACCTGAAGCTTTCTTT	CASSPSDRGIPEAFF
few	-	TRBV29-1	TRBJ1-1	TGCAGCGTTCTAGGGGCTGAAGCTTTCTTT	CSVLGAEAFF
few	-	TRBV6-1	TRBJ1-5	TGTGCCAGCAGTTCCGAGCTCAATCAGCCCCAGCATTTT	CASSSELNQPQHF
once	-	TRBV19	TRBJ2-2	TGTGCCAGTAGAGTGGTCTTGAACACCGGGGAGCTGTTTTTT	CASRVVLNTGELFF
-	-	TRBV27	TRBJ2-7	TGTGCCAGCAGTAACGACAGGAGTACCTACGAGCAGTACTTC	CASSNDRSTYEQYF
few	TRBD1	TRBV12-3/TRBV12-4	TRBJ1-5	TGTGCCAGCAGCACCCCGGGACAGGGCGTGCAGCCCCAGCATTTT	CASSTPGQGVQPQHF
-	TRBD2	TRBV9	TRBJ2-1	TGTGCCAGCAGCCCTAGCGGGGACTACAATGAGCAGTTCTTC	CASSPSGDYNEQFF
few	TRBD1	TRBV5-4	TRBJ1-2	TGTGCCAGCAGCCTCGGGACAGGGCGTGGGTCTAACTATGGCTACACCTTC	CASSLGTGRGSNYGYTF
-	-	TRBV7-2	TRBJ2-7	TGTGCCAGCAGCTTAGCGTGGGTGCGGGAAGACTACGAGCAGTACTTC	CASSLAWVREDYEQYF
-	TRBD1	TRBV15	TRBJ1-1	TGTGCCACCAGCAGAGCCTGGGACAGTGAAGCTTTCTTT	CATSRAWDSEAFF